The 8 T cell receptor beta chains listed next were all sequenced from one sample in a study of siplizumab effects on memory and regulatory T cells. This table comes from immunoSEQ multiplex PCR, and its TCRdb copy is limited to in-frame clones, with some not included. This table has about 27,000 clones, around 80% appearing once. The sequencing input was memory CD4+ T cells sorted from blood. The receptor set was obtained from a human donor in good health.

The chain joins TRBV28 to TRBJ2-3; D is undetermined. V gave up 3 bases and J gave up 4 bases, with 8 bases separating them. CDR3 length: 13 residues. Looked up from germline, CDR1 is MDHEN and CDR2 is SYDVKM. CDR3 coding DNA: TGTGCCAGCAGTTTGGATGGCGCAGATACGCAGTATTTT. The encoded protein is CASSLDGADTQYF.

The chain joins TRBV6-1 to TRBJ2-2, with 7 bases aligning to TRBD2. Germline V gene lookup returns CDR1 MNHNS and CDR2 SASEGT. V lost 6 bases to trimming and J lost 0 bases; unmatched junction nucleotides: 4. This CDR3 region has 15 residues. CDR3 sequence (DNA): TGTGCCAGCAGATCTAGCGGCTCGAACACCGGGGAGCTGTTTTTT. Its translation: CASRSSGSNTGELFF.

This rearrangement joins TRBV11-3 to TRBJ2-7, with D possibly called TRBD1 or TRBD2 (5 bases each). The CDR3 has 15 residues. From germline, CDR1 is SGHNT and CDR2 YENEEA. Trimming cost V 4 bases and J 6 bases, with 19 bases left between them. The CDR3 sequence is CASSSTGTRRGEQYF. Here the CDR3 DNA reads TGTGCCAGCAGCTCGACCGGGACCCGCCGCGGCGAGCAGTACTTC.

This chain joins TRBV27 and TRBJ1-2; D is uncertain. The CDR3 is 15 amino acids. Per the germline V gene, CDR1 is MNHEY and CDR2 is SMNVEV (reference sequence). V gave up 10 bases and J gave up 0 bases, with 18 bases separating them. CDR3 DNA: TGTGCCACGCAGGCTCGGGCGGAAGCTAACTATGGCTACACCTTC. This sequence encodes CATQARAEANYGYTF.

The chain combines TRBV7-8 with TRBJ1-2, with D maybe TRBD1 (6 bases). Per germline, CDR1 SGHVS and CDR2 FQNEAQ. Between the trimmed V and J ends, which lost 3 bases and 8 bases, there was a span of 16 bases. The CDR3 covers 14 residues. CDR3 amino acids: CASSFVGGGRGYTF. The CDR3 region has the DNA TGTGCCAGCAGCTTCGTCGGGGGCGGCAGAGGCTACACCTTC.

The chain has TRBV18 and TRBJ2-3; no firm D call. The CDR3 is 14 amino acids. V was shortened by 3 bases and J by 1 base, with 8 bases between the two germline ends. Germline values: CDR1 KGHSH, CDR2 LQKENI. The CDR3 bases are TGTGCCAGCTCACCGACTTCCCGCACAGATACGCAGTATTTT. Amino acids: CASSPTSRTDTQYF.

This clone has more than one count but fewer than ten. CDR3 nucleotide sequence: TGCGCCAGCAGTCAGGGACAGAGAGAGACCCAGTACTTC. This sequence encodes CASSQGQRETQYF. This sequence joins TRBV23-1 and TRBJ2-5, with 7 bases matching TRBD1. TRBV23-1 is an open reading frame, and its role is uncertain. V lost 3 bases to trimming and J lost 4 bases; unmatched junction nucleotides: 2. This CDR3 is 13 amino acids long.

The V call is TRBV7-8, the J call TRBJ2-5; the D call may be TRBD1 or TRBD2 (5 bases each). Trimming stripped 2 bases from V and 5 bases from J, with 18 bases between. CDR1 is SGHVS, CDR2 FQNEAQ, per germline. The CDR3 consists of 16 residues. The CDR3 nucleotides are TGTGCCAGCAGCTTACTACCGGGACGGCCATGGGAGACCCAGTACTTC. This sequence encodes CASSLLPGRPWETQYF.